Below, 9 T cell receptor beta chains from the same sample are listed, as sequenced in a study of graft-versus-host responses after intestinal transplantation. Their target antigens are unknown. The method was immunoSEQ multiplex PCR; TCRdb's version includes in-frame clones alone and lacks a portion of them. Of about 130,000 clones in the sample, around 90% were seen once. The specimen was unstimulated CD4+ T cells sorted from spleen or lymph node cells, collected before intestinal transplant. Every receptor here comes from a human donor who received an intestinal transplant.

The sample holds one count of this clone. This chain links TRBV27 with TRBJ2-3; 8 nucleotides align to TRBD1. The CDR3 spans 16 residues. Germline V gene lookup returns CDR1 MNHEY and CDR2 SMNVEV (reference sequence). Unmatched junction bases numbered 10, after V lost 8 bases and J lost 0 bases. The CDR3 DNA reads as TGTGCCAGCCTCGACCGGGACAGGCATAGCACAGATACGCAGTATTTT. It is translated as CASLDRDRHSTDTQYF.

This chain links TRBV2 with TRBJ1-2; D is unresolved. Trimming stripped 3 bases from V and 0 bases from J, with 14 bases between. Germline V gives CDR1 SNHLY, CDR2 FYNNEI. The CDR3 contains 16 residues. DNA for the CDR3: TGTGCCAGCAGTGATCGCAGAACAAACCCTAACTATGGCTACACCTTC. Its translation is CASSDRRTNPNYGYTF.

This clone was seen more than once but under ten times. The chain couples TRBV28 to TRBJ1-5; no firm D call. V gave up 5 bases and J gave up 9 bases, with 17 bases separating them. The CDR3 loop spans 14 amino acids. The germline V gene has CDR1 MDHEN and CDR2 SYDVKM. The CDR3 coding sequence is TGTGCCAGCAGTCCGAATCTCAGCGTCGGGCCCCAGCATTTT. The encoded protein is CASSPNLSVGPQHF.

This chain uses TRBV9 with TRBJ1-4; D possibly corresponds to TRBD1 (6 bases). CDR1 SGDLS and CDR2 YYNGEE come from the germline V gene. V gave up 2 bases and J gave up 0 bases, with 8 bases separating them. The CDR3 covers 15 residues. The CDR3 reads CASSVTGSTNEKLFF. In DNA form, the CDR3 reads TGTGCCAGCAGCGTTACAGGGTCAACTAATGAAAAACTGTTTTTT.

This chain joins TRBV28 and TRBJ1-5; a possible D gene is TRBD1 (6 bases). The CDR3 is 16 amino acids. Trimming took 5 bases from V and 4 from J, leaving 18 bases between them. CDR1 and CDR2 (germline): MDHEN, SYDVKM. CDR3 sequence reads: CASSRSRGARNQPQHF. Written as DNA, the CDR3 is TGTGCCAGCAGTCGTAGTAGGGGGGCGCGGAATCAGCCCCAGCATTTT. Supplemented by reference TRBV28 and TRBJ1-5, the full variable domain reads DVKVTQSSRYLVKRTGEKVFLECVQDMDHENMFWYRQDPGLGLRLIYFSYDVKMKEKGDIPEGYSVSREKKERFSLILESASTNQTSMYLCASSRSRGARNQPQHFGDGTRLSIL.

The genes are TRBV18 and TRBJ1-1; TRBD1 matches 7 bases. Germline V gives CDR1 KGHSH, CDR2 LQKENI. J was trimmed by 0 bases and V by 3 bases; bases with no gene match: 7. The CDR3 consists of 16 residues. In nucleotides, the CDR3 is TGTGCCAGCTCACCGCGTGGACAGGTAATGAACACTGAAGCTTTCTTT. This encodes CASSPRGQVMNTEAFF.

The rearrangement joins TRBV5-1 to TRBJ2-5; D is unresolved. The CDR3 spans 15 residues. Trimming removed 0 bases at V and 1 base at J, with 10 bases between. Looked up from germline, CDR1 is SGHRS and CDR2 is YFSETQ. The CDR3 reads CASSLVARTQETQYF. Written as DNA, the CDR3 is TGCGCCAGCAGCTTGGTTGCCAGGACCCAAGAGACCCAGTACTTC. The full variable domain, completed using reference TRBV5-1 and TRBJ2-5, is KAGVTQTPRYLIKTRGQQVTLSCSPISGHRSVSWYQQTPGQGLQFLFEYFSETQRNKGNFPGRFSGRQFSNSRSEMNVSTLELGDSALYLCASSLVARTQETQYFGPGTRLLVL.

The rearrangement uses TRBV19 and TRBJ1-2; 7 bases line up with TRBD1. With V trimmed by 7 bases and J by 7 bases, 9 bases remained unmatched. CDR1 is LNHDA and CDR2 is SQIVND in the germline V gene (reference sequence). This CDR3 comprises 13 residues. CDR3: CASTRGRMGGYTF. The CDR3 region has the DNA TGTGCCAGTACGAGGGGGCGAATGGGTGGCTACACCTTC.

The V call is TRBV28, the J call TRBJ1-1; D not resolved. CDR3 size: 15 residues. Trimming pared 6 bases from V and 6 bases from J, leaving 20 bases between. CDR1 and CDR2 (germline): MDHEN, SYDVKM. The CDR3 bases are TGTGCCAGCAGACAGCCGGGCCTCGGAGGCCCTGAAGCTTTCTTT. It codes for CASRQPGLGGPEAFF.